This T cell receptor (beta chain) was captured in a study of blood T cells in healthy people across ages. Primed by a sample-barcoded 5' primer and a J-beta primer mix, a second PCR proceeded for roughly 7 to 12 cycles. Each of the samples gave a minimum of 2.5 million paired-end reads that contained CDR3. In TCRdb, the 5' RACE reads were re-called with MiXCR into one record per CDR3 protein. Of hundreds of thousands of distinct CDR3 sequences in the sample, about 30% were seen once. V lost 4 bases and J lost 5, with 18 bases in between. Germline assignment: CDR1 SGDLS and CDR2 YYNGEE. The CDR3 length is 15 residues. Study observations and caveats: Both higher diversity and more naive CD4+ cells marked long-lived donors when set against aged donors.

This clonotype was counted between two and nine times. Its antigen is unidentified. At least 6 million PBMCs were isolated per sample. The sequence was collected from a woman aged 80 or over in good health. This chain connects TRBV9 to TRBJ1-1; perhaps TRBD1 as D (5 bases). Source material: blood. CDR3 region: CASSLTGGGGTEAFF. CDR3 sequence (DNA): TGTGCCAGCAGCCTGACCGGGGGTGGCGGGACTGAAGCTTTCTTT.